This TCR beta chain was found in a study of T cell changes during pregnancy in multiple sclerosis. The V and J ends lost 5 bases and 4 bases, in that order; junction bases with no gene match: 6. Germline values: CDR1 SQVTM, CDR2 ANQGSEA. The CDR3 runs to 13 residues. The table came from immunoSEQ multiplex PCR; TCRdb's copy has only in-frame clones and leaves some out. Among under 50,000 clones, around 92% were seen once, and the ten largest hold about 8.5%. The sample in question was CD8+ T cells from peripheral blood mononuclear cells, obtained in the third trimester of pregnancy. The chain combines TRBV29-1 with TRBJ2-7; 9 bases align to TRBD1. The clonotype was recovered from a female donor with multiple sclerosis, enrolled in a pregnancy study. The CDR3 DNA sequence: TGCAGCGTTTGGACAGGGGATGAGTACGAGCAGTACTTC. It translates to CSVWTGDEYEQYF.